This is a list of T cell receptor beta chains from one sample in a study of spatial heterogeneity in lung cancer. TCRdb reprocessed the 5' RACE reads via MiXCR and lists one record per CDR3 protein. The sample carries 48,000 or so distinct CDR3 sequences, approximately 5% recorded once. Sequences were derived from PBMCs, sampled at surgery. The source is a male donor with early-stage non-small cell lung cancer. Each CDR3 is given with its conserved first and last residue. D genes are given only for firm matches. Clone size appears in some rows only: once, few, many, or a class for an expanded clone.

V: TRBV13
size: few
D: .
J: TRBJ2-3
CDR3: CASSSSHTSDTQYF

V: TRBV11-2
size: many
D: TRBD2
J: TRBJ2-3
CDR3: CASRIAGPDTQYF

V: TRBV7-9
size: few
D: .
J: TRBJ1-4
CDR3: CASSLPTRGREKLFF

V: TRBV20-1
size: many
D: .
J: TRBJ2-3
CDR3: CSATQHSGSTDTQYF

V: TRBV6-6
size: many
D: .
J: TRBJ1-4
CDR3: CASSYGQTSTNEKLFF

V: TRBV10-3
size: many
D: TRBD1
J: TRBJ2-3
CDR3: CATHRDRATDTQYF

V: TRBV20-1
size: many
D: .
J: TRBJ2-2
CDR3: CSASRNVPGELFF

V: TRBV7-9
size: many
D: TRBD1
J: TRBJ1-5
CDR3: CASRSPGQGSQPQHF

V: TRBV28
size: many
D: TRBD1
J: TRBJ1-1
CDR3: CASSLYRDREAFF

V: TRBV5-1
size: many
D: .
J: TRBJ2-5
CDR3: CATNSGTQETQYF

V: TRBV4-1
size: many
D: TRBD2
J: TRBJ2-7
CDR3: CASSPSGASYEQYF

V: TRBV20-1
size: many
D: .
J: TRBJ2-3
CDR3: CSARKLGAGGTDTQYF

V: TRBV5-1
size: many
D: .
J: TRBJ2-5
CDR3: CASTRGDQETQYF

V: TRBV5-1
size: many
D: .
J: TRBJ1-3
CDR3: CASSLARDIGNTIYF

V: TRBV6-1
size: many
D: TRBD1
J: TRBJ2-5
CDR3: CASSVMGQPQETQYF

V: TRBV18
size: many
D: TRBD2
J: TRBJ2-3
CDR3: CASAGLAGGGTDTQYF

V: TRBV10-3
size: many
D: .
J: TRBJ2-3
CDR3: CAISEPRTDTQYF

V: TRBV7-2
size: many
D: .
J: TRBJ1-3
CDR3: CASSYRTGATGNTIYF

V: TRBV6-1
size: .
D: .
J: TRBJ1-1
CDR3: CASSEDYITEAFF

V: TRBV20-1
size: many
D: .
J: TRBJ1-2
CDR3: CSALGRLSNYGYTF

V: TRBV29-1
size: many
D: .
J: TRBJ2-5
CDR3: CSVFRETQYF

V: TRBV6-2/TRBV6-3
size: many
D: TRBD1
J: TRBJ2-1
CDR3: CASRTTGWLREQFF

V: TRBV29-1
size: many
D: .
J: TRBJ1-1
CDR3: CSVDTGGTEAFF

V: TRBV29-1
size: .
D: .
J: TRBJ2-1
CDR3: CSLRGHQEQFF

V: TRBV10-3
size: many
D: .
J: TRBJ1-5
CDR3: CAISEQGPSQPQHF